This T cell receptor (beta chain) was identified during a study of blood T cell repertoires in COVID-19. Study details: T cells, B-cell-depleted T cells, or PBMCs supplied cDNA or gDNA.

Germline lookup yields CDR1 SNHLY and CDR2 FYNNEI. J lost 0 bases, V lost 8 bases, and 7 bases had no gene match. There are 15 residues in the CDR3. Those who participated ranged in age from roughly 18 to 89 years and resided in around 22 US areas. Membership in each cohort depended on participant-reported clinical history. The recovered donors of Cohort 3 showed two negative PCRs, clearance, or symptom resolution. Sequencing used immunoSEQ multiplex PCR; TCRdb keeps in-frame clones, though not all of them. The table includes hundreds of thousands of clones, 75% to 90% detected once. Sequencing was performed on PBMCs or T cells enriched from blood (not recorded which). The TCR originated in a man aged 25 to 45 who had recovered from COVID-19. V usage is TRBV2 and J usage is TRBJ2-7; TRBD2 matches 10 bases. CDR3 residues: CASRPPSGSSYEQYF. The CDR3 nucleotides are TGTGCCAGCCGTCCCCCTAGCGGGAGCTCCTACGAGCAGTACTTC.